Following are 31 T cell receptor beta chains from one sample sequenced in a study of T cells in women clearing cervical HPV infection (dated by TCRdb to 2016 to 2018). The method was the immunoSEQ multiplex PCR assay. This immuneACCESS table, as held by TCRdb, lists in-frame sequences with V and J called but not all clones. Of the missing ones, under half trace to an unresolved V gene in checked studies; the others have no known cause. This sample's records show some 33,000 clones. The top ten hold about 4.5% of the sample. Sequenced: blood buffy coat. These receptors came from a woman aged 18 to 75 with a cervical HPV16 infection that either progressed to CIN3+ or cleared (not recorded which).

As for this clone: The read halts 3 residues ahead of the CDR3 end, with the missing end drawn from the germline J gene. The J gene is TRBJ1-3, the V gene TRBV20-1, with a possible D match to TRBD1 (5 bases). Germline loops: CDR1 DFQATT, CDR2 SNEGSKA (reference sequence). CDR3 length: 12 residues. V lost 6 bases and J 7 bases, leaving 13 bases between the germline ends. The DNA read from the CDR3 is TGCAGTGCACAGGAGCGGGAGAACACC. Residues: CSAQERENT. The complete CDR3 protein is CSAQERENTIYF.

Remarks on this clone: The read halts 3 residues ahead of the CDR3 end, with the missing end drawn from the germline J gene. The V call is TRBV19, the J call TRBJ1-5; perhaps TRBD1 as D (6 bases). Trimming removed 4 bases from V and 6 bases from J, with 13 bases in between. Germline V gene data show CDR1 as LNHDA and CDR2 as SQIVND (reference sequence). The CDR3 consists of 14 residues. The CDR3 is CASSNRESGQPQHF. The sequenced CDR3 bases are TGTGCCAGTAGTAACAGGGAGAGCGGTCAGCCC.

As concerns this clone: The read terminates 3 residues ahead of where the CDR3 ends, so the germline J gene completes it. The rearrangement links TRBV5-1 to TRBJ1-1; 9 nucleotides align to TRBD1. The CDR3 has 14 amino acids. With V trimmed by 3 bases and J by 7 bases, 7 bases remained unmatched. The V gene's germline CDR1 is SGHRS and CDR2 YFSETQ. CDR3 loop: CASSWGTGGSEAFF. The sequenced CDR3 bases are TGCGCCAGCAGCTGGGGAACAGGGGGCAGTGAA.

About this clone: The read comes to an end 3 residues before the CDR3 does, leaving the germline J gene to fill in the end. J is TRBJ2-7 and V is TRBV5-6; D perhaps matches TRBD1 (5 bases). This CDR3 region has 14 residues. V dropped 1 base and J dropped 6 bases, with 14 bases sitting between them. Germline CDR1 and CDR2: SGHDT and YYEEEE. The part of the CDR3 DNA that was read is TGTGCCAGCAGCTTGCAGGGTAGATCTAGCGAG. It is translated as CASSLQGRSSE. In full, the CDR3 is CASSLQGRSSEQYF.

Remarks on this clone: The read falls 3 residues short of the CDR3 end, and the missing part is taken from the germline J gene. This rearrangement joins TRBV2 to TRBJ1-2; D is uncertain. CDR3 length: 14 residues. Germline values: CDR1 SNHLY, CDR2 FYNNEI. The CDR3 loop is CASSEIANEDTYTF. The CDR3 bases that were read are TGTGCCAGCAGTGAAATTGCGAACGAAGATACC.

CDR3 DNA (partial): TGTGCCAGCAGTACCCGGGGGGAGAATCTCATTTACGAG. Protein product: CASSTRGENLIYE. The entire CDR3 is CASSTRGENLIYEQYF. This chain joins TRBV27 and TRBJ2-7; 7 nucleotides line up with TRBD2. The CDR3 extends 3 residues past the end of the read, so its final part is completed from the germline J gene. The CDR3 length is 16 residues. The V and J ends lost 5 bases and 4 bases, in that order; junction bases with no gene match: 14. CDR1 MNHEY and CDR2 SMNVEV come from the germline V gene (reference sequence).

About this clone: The read stops 3 residues short of the end of the CDR3; the missing end is completed from the germline J gene. The genes are TRBV19 and TRBJ1-2, with D possibly being TRBD1 (6 bases). Trimming took 6 bases from V and 7 from J, leaving 21 bases between them. CDR3 length equals 15 residues. Per germline, CDR1 LNHDA and CDR2 SQIVND (reference sequence). The CDR3 region is CASSLGGGPAIGYTF. CDR3 DNA, as far as it was read: TGTGCCAGTAGCCTCGGGGGGGGCCCTGCTATTGGC.

Of note for this clone: At one end, the junction sequence differs from germline, possibly due to a read error. The observed sequence ends 3 residues before the CDR3 terminus, with the missing tail filled in from the germline J gene. Other DNA sequences in this specimen translate into the identical CDR3. The chain has TRBV6-1 and TRBJ1-3; maybe TRBD1 (5 bases). Per germline, CDR1 MNHNS and CDR2 SASEGT. The CDR3 loop spans 14 amino acids. This chain's CDR3 is CASSDWTIGNTIYF. The covered CDR3 bases are TGTGCCAGCAGTGATTGGACAATTGGAAACACA.

Concerning this clone itself: The read halts 3 residues ahead of the CDR3 end, with the missing end drawn from the germline J gene. V gene TRBV20-1 combines with J gene TRBJ2-1; maybe TRBD1 (6 bases). Germline values: CDR1 DFQATT, CDR2 SNEGSKA (reference sequence). Trimming cost V 0 bases and J 7 bases, with 16 bases left between them. The CDR3 extends over 15 amino acids. Incomplete CDR3 DNA: TGCAGTGCTAGAGATCCGGTACAGGGAGCGAATGAG. Translated, it gives CSARDPVQGANE. The whole CDR3 sequence reads CSARDPVQGANEQFF.

A word on this clone: The observed sequence ends 3 residues before the CDR3 terminus, with the missing tail filled in from the germline J gene. J is TRBJ2-4 and V is TRBV30; D gene unclear. Germline V gene lookup returns CDR1 GTSNPN and CDR2 SVGIG (reference sequence). This CDR3 region has 13 residues. Incomplete CDR3 DNA: TGTGCCTGGAGTCCCGACGGCAACTATGGT. Translating it yields CAWSPDGNYG. The whole CDR3 reads CAWSPDGNYGQYF.

On this clone: Germline is not matched at one junction end, which may reflect a read error. The read ends 3 residues before the CDR3 terminus; that terminus is restored from the germline J gene. This sample also contains other DNA sequences that code for the same CDR3. The chain combines TRBV5-1 with TRBJ1-3; possible D gene TRBD1, 5 bases. The CDR3 has 14 residues. Germline V CDR1 and CDR2: SGHRS, YFSETQ. The CDR3 DNA, read in part, is TGCGCCAGCAGCTTGGGGGGGGAACGAAACACA. It encodes CASSLGGERNT. From start to end, the CDR3 is CASSLGGERNTIYF. The complete variable domain, with remaining parts taken from reference TRBV5-1 and TRBJ1-3, reads KAGVTQTPRYLIKTRGQQVTLSCSPISGHRSVSWYQQTPGQGLQFLFEYFSETQRNKGNFPGRFSGRQFSNSRSEMNVSTLELGDSALYLCASSLGGERNTIYFGEGSWLTVV.

CDR3: CSAIRDRGTREQYF. The sequenced part of the CDR3 DNA is TGCAGTGCTATCCGGGACAGGGGGACTCGCGAG. The J gene is TRBJ2-7, the V gene TRBV20-1, with 11 bases fitting TRBD1. The read comes to an end 3 residues before the CDR3 does, leaving the germline J gene to fill in the end. V gave up 4 bases and J gave up 6 bases; unmatched junction bases: 8. Germline assignment: CDR1 DFQATT and CDR2 SNEGSKA (reference sequence). This CDR3 has 14 amino acids.

A word on this clone: From the germline J gene comes the end of the CDR3, since the read stops 3 residues before it. This rearrangement joins TRBV20-1 to TRBJ2-3, with a weak D call TRBD2 (6 bases). The CDR3 runs 14 residues. V was pared by 2 bases and J by 4 bases, with 13 bases between. Germline V lookup: CDR1 DFQATT, CDR2 SNEGSKA (reference sequence). CDR3 bases read: TGCAGTGCTAGATGGCCTAGCGCGGCAGATACG. Protein: CSARWPSAADT. The complete CDR3 reads CSARWPSAADTQYF.

As for this clone: The DNA ends 3 residues before the CDR3 does, and the rest of the CDR3 is filled in from the germline J gene. This specimen includes other DNA sequences encoding the same CDR3. The gene calls are TRBV6-1 and TRBJ1-2, with a possible D match to TRBD1 (6 bases). Germline lookup yields CDR1 MNHNS and CDR2 SASEGT. This CDR3 region has 15 residues. The CDR3 spells CASSGYGQRVGGYTF. The CDR3 bases that were read are TGTGCCAGCAGTGGATATGGACAGCGCGTTGGGGGA.

Regarding this clone: The read finishes 3 residues shy of the CDR3 end, and the germline J gene is used to complete it. The same CDR3 arises from other DNA sequences in this sample as well. The rearrangement uses TRBV20-1 and TRBJ2-2; 7 bases align to TRBD1. The CDR3 runs to 16 residues. Germline V gene data show CDR1 as DFQATT and CDR2 as SNEGSKA (reference sequence). The CDR3 sequence: CSARDLRGQGNEKLFF. CDR3 DNA (partial): TGCAGTGCTAGAGATCTGAGGGGGCAGGGTAATGAAAAG.

Note on this clone: The read ends 3 residues before the CDR3 terminus; that terminus is restored from the germline J gene. The chain joins TRBV6-1 to TRBJ2-7, with 10 nucleotides matching TRBD2. This CDR3 is built from 14 residues. Germline CDR1 MNHNS, CDR2 SASEGT. With V trimmed by 4 bases and J by 2 bases, 2 bases remained unmatched. The CDR3 is CASSVLAGAYEQYF. The CDR3 bases that were read are TGTGCCAGCAGTGTGCTAGCGGGAGCCTACGAG.

As concerns this clone: At one boundary the junction diverges from the germline segment, which might be a read error. The read is 3 residues too short to cover the CDR3 end, so that end is filled in from the germline J gene. The sample holds other DNA sequences that translate to the same CDR3. The chain links TRBV2 to TRBJ1-3; D is undetermined. The germline CDR1 and CDR2 sequences are SNHLY and FYNNEI. This CDR3 is built from 12 residues. The CDR3 sequence is CASRGLGNTIYF. The DNA read from the CDR3 is TGTGCCAGCCGCGGGCTTGGAAACACG.

As concerns this clone: With the read ending 3 residues before the CDR3 end, the germline J gene is used to fill in that end. The gene calls are TRBV7-9 and TRBJ2-5; a possible D gene is TRBD1 (6 bases). The CDR3 contains 13 residues. V was shortened by 5 bases and J by 1 base, with 8 bases between the two germline ends. Looked up from germline, CDR1 is SEHNR and CDR2 is FQNEAQ (reference sequence). Incomplete CDR3 DNA: TGTGCCAGCAGCCGGGACACCCAAGAGACC. Its protein is CASSRDTQET. The full CDR3 sequence reads CASSRDTQETQYF.

Concerning this clone: The read ends 3 residues before the CDR3 terminus; that terminus is restored from the germline J gene. The chain links TRBV7-3 to TRBJ1-1; a weak D match, TRBD1 (5 bases). The V gene's germline CDR1 is SGHTA and CDR2 FQGTGA. Between the trimmed V and J ends, which lost 2 bases and 1 base, there was a span of 5 bases. The CDR3 consists of 13 residues. The CDR3 DNA, read in part, is TGTGCCAGCAGCTTACAGGGGAACACTGAA. Its translation is CASSLQGNTE. The CDR3 reads in full as CASSLQGNTEAFF. Full variable domain (rest looked up from reference TRBV7-3 and TRBJ1-1): GAGVSQTPSNKVTEKGKYVELRCDPISGHTALYWYRQSLGQGPEFLIYFQGTGAADDSGLPNDRFFAVRPEGSVSTLKIQRTERGDSAVYLCASSLQGNTEAFFGQGTRLTVV.

With regard to this clone: The missing CDR3 end, 3 residues past where the read stops, is filled in from the germline J gene. The chain employs TRBV19 and TRBJ2-3; 8 bases are shared with TRBD2. The CDR3 extends over 17 amino acids. In germline, CDR1 is LNHDA, CDR2 SQIVND (reference sequence). CDR3 region: CASSTVPAGVSNQPQYF. CDR3 DNA, as far as it was read: TGTGCCAGTAGCACAGTGCCAGCGGGAGTCAGCAATCAGCCG.

A remark on this clone: Read data end 3 residues before the CDR3 end; the end is taken from the germline J gene. The chain couples TRBV7-2 to TRBJ2-4; D call uncertain. The CDR3 has 14 residues. Germline loops: CDR1 SGHTA, CDR2 FQGNSA. The covered CDR3 bases are TGTGCCAGCACCCGTCCAACAGCTTTCTATGGT. Amino acids: CASTRPTAFYG. The full-length CDR3 reads as CASTRPTAFYGQYF.

To note about this clone: The observed sequence ends 3 residues before the CDR3 terminus, with the missing tail filled in from the germline J gene. J is TRBJ2-7 and V is TRBV2; possibly TRBD2 for D (6 bases). V was pared by 5 bases and J by 2 bases, with 19 bases between. Per the germline V gene, CDR1 is SNHLY and CDR2 is FYNNEI. CDR3 length equals 16 residues. The CDR3 reads CASSLSLDSGAYEQYF. The sequenced part of the CDR3 DNA is TGTGCCAGCAGTCTGAGTCTCGACTCGGGGGCCTACGAG.

About this clone: The read is 3 residues too short to cover the CDR3 end, so that end is filled in from the germline J gene. The V gene is TRBV29-1, the J gene TRBJ2-3; 10 bases match TRBD2. CDR3 size: 15 residues. Looked up from germline, CDR1 is SQVTM and CDR2 is ANQGSEA. Trimming removed 7 bases from V and 1 base from J; junction bases left unmatched: 8. The sequenced part of the CDR3 DNA is TGCAGCGGACGAGCGGGGGGGCGAGGCACAGATACG. This gives the protein CSGRAGGRGTDT. The whole CDR3 is CSGRAGGRGTDTQYF.

Concerning this clone: The read stops 3 residues short of the end of the CDR3; the missing end is completed from the germline J gene. The gene calls are TRBV29-1 and TRBJ1-6, with TRBD1 matching over 7 bases. The germline CDR1 and CDR2 sequences are SQVTM and ANQGSEA. The CDR3 contains 15 residues. Trimming removed 5 bases from V and 7 bases from J; junction bases left unmatched: 11. This chain's CDR3 is CSVIEAGGSNSPLHF. The DNA read from the CDR3 is TGCAGCGTTATAGAGGCAGGGGGATCCAATTCACCC.

A word on this clone: The CDR3 is cut off 3 residues early in the read; its end comes from the germline J gene. The gene calls are TRBV7-2 and TRBJ2-4, with D maybe TRBD1 (6 bases). The germline V gene encodes CDR1 SGHTA and CDR2 FQGNSA. The CDR3 length is 15 residues. The covered CDR3 bases are TGTGCCAGCAGCACAAGACAGGCTAACACTTATGGT. Its translation is CASSTRQANTYG. The entire CDR3 protein reads CASSTRQANTYGQYF.

Details on this clone: The CDR3 goes on 3 residues after the read ends, and that part is filled in from the germline J gene. V usage is TRBV6-2 or TRBV6-3 and J usage is TRBJ2-1, with 10 bases fitting TRBD1. CDR3 length: 16 amino acids. V trimming: 6 bases; J trimming: 0 bases; junction bases outside the gene matches: 5. Germline V CDR1 and CDR2: MNHEY, SVGEGT. The CDR3 bases that were read are TGTGCCAGCAGAACCGGGACAGGGGTCTCCTACAATGAG. As protein: CASRTGTGVSYNE. The whole CDR3 protein is CASRTGTGVSYNEQFF.

The chain's CDR3 is CASSLGRYEQYF. The DNA read from the CDR3 is TGTGCCAGCAGCTTGGGCAGATACGAG. The V call is TRBV5-5, the J call TRBJ2-7, with D hard to call. The sequenced fragment ends 3 residues before the CDR3 boundary, so the rest is inferred from the germline J gene. The V and J ends lost 0 bases and 4 bases respectively, with 5 bases between them. The CDR3 contains 12 residues. Germline CDR1 and CDR2: SGHKS and YYEKEE (reference sequence).

Of note for this clone: The read gets to within 3 residues of the CDR3 end, and the germline J gene fills in the rest. The chain recombines TRBV5-1 with TRBJ1-1; 9 positions match TRBD1. The CDR3 contains 14 residues. Germline-derived CDR1 and CDR2 are SGHRS and YFSETQ. V gave up 3 bases and J gave up 6 bases; unmatched junction bases: 6. This CDR3 is CASSSGQGAAEAFF. CDR3 DNA, as far as it was read: TGCGCCAGCAGCTCGGGACAGGGTGCCGCTGAA.

Turning to this clone: The read terminates 3 residues ahead of where the CDR3 ends, so the germline J gene completes it. The rearrangement links TRBV7-8 to TRBJ2-4; TRBD1 aligns across 10 bases. Per germline, CDR1 SGHVS and CDR2 FQNEAQ. V shed 5 bases, J shed 8 bases, and the junction held 12 bases outside the gene matches. This CDR3 is built from 16 residues. The DNA read from the CDR3 is TGTGCCAGCAGCCCGGGGACAGGGGTTTCCCAAGACATT. Translated, it gives CASSPGTGVSQDI. In full, the CDR3 is CASSPGTGVSQDIQYF.

Note on this clone: The CDR3 is cut off 3 residues early in the read; its end comes from the germline J gene. The chain employs TRBV7-2 and TRBJ1-2, with D tentatively TRBD1 (5 bases). The CDR3 extends over 15 amino acids. The germline V gene has CDR1 SGHTA and CDR2 FQGNSA. The chain's CDR3 is CASSLSGTRGYDYTF. Partial CDR3 DNA: TGTGCCAGCAGCTTAAGTGGGACTAGAGGTTACGAC.

Remarks on this clone: The read comes to an end 3 residues before the CDR3 does, leaving the germline J gene to fill in the end. The gene calls are TRBV5-1 and TRBJ2-2, with a possible D match to TRBD1 (5 bases). CDR1 and CDR2 (germline): SGHRS, YFSETQ. The CDR3 loop spans 14 amino acids. This CDR3 reads CASSFLTGANVLFF. The part of the CDR3 DNA that was read is TGCGCCAGCAGCTTCCTGACTGGGGCCAACGTG.